Listed here are 2 T cell receptor beta chains from one sample, sequenced in a study of T cell responses to AZD1222 COVID-19 vaccine. The protocol was immunoSEQ multiplex PCR, while the TCRdb copy is restricted to in-frame clones and leaves out a portion. Of approximately 120,000 clones listed, over 75% are singletons. The sample here was peripheral blood, taken on day 0 of AZD1222 vaccination. Receptor source: an adult in good health.

The V call is TRBV10-3, the J call TRBJ2-1, with 13 bases fitting TRBD2. Germline CDR1 reads ENHRY; CDR2 reads SYGVKD. The ends lost 5 bases at V and 6 bases at J; junction bases unmatched: 13. There are 18 residues in the CDR3. CDR3 coding DNA: TGTGCCATCAGTCCCTCTACTGGACTAGCGGGAGTAGGCAATGAGCAGTTCTTC. Protein sequence: CAISPSTGLAGVGNEQFF.

In this sample, this clone turned up a few times. This chain joins TRBV7-2 and TRBJ1-5, with D perhaps TRBD1 (5 bases). Deletions cut 0 bases from V and 4 bases from J, with 10 bases between. CDR1 and CDR2 (germline): SGHTA, FQGNSA. The CDR3 loop spans 15 amino acids. CDR3 bases: TGTGCCAGCAGCTTAGCGCAACAGGTAAATCAGCCCCAGCATTTT. Residues: CASSLAQQVNQPQHF.